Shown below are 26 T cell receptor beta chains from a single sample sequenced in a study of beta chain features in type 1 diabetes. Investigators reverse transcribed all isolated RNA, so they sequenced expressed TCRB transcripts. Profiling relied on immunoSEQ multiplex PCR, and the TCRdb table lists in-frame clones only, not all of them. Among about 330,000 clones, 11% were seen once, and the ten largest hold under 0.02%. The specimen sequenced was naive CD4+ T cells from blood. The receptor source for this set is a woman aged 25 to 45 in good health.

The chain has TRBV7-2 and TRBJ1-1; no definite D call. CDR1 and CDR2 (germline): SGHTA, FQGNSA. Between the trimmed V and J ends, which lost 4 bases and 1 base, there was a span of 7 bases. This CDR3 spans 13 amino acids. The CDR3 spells CASSSNWNTEAFF. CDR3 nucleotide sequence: TGTGCCAGCAGCTCCAATTGGAACACTGAAGCTTTCTTT.

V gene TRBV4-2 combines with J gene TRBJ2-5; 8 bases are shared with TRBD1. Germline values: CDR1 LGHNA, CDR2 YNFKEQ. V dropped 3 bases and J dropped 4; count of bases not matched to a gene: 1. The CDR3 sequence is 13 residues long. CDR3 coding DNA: TGTGCCAGCAGCCACGACAGGGGAGAGACCCAGTACTTC. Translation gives CASSHDRGETQYF.

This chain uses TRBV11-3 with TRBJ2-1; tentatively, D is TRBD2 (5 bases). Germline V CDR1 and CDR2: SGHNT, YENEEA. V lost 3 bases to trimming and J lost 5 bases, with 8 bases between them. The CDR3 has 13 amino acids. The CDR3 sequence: CASSFEGDNEQFF. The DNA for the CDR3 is TGTGCCAGCAGCTTCGAGGGTGACAATGAGCAGTTCTTC.

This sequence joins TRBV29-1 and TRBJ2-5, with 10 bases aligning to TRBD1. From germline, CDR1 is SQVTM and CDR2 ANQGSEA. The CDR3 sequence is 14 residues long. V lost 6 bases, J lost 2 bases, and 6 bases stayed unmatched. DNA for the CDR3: TGCAGCGTACCTGGACAGGGGGGTCAAGAGACCCAGTACTTC. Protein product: CSVPGQGGQETQYF.

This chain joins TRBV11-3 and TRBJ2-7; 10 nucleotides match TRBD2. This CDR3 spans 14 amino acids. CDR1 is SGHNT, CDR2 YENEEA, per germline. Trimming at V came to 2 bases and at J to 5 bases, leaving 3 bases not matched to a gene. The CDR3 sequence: CASSLTGTSDEQYF. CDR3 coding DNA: TGTGCCAGCAGCTTAACCGGGACTAGCGACGAGCAGTACTTC.

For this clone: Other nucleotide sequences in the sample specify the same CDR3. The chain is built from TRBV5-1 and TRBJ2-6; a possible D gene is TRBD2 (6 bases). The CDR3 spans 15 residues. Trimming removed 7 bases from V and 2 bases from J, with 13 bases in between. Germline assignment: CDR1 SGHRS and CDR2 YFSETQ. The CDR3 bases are TGCGCCAGCTCACTTGGAGGGGCTGGGGCCAACGTCCTGACTTTC. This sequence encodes CASSLGGAGANVLTF.

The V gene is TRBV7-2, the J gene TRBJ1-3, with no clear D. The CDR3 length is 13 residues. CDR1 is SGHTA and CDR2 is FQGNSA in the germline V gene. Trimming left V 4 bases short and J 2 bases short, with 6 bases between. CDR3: CASSSVPGNTIYF. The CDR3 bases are TGTGCCAGCAGCTCCGTTCCTGGAAACACCATATATTTT.

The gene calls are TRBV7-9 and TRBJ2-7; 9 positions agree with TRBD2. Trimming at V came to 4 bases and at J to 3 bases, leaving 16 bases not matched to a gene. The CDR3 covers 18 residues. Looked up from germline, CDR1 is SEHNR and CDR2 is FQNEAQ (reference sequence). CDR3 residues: CASSSELRPGLANYEQYF. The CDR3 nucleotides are TGTGCCAGCAGCTCAGAGCTACGACCGGGACTAGCCAACTACGAGCAGTACTTC.

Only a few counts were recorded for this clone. CDR3 in DNA: TGTGCCAGCAGTCGGGACAGACTCTACAATGAGCAGTTCTTC. Protein: CASSRDRLYNEQFF. The chain combines TRBV27 with TRBJ2-1; 7 bases map to TRBD1. The CDR3 length is 14 residues. The germline V gene has CDR1 MNHEY and CDR2 SMNVEV (reference sequence). Trimming removed 5 bases from V and 3 bases from J; junction bases left unmatched: 4.

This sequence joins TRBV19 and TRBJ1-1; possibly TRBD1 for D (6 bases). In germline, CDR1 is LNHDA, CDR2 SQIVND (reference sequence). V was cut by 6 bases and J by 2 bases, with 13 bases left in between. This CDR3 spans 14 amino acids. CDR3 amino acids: CASRKQGTNTEAFF. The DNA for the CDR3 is TGTGCCAGTAGGAAACAGGGAACTAACACTGAAGCTTTCTTT. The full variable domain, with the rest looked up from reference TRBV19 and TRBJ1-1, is DGGITQSPKYLFRKEGQNVTLSCEQNLNHDAMYWYRQDPGQGLRLIYYSQIVNDFQKGDIAEGYSVSREKKESFPLTVTSAQKNPTAFYLCASRKQGTNTEAFFGQGTRLTVV.

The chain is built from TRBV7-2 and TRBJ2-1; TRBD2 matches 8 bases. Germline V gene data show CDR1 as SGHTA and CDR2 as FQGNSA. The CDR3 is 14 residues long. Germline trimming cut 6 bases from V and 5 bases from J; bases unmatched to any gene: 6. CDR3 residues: CASSVELADNEQFF. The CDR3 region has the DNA TGTGCCAGCAGTGTAGAACTAGCGGACAATGAGCAGTTCTTC.

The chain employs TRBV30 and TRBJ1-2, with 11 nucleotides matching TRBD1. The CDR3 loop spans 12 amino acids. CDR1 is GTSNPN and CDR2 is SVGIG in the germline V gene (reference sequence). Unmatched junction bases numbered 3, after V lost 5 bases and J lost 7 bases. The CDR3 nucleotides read TGTGCCTGGGGACAGGGGGCTACTGGCTACACCTTC. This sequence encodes CAWGQGATGYTF.

The CDR3 DNA sequence: TGTGCCAGTAGGGGACAGACTATATATGGGCAGTTCTTC. This encodes CASRGQTIYGQFF. J is TRBJ2-1 and V is TRBV19; 7 bases are shared with TRBD1. The CDR3 contains 13 residues. J gave up 12 bases and V 6 bases, and 11 bases lay outside the gene matches. CDR1 and CDR2 from the germline V gene are LNHDA and SQIVND (reference sequence). Drawing the rest from reference TRBV19 and TRBJ2-1, the complete variable domain is DGGITQSPKYLFRKEGQNVTLSCEQNLNHDAMYWYRQDPGQGLRLIYYSQIVNDFQKGDIAEGYSVSREKKESFPLTVTSAQKNPTAFYLCASRGQTIYGQFFGPGTRLTVL.

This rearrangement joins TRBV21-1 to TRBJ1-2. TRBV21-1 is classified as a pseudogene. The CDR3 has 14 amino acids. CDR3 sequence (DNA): TGTGCCAGCAGCAACGGGGGTCAAAACTATGGCTACACCTTC. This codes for CASSNGGQNYGYTF.

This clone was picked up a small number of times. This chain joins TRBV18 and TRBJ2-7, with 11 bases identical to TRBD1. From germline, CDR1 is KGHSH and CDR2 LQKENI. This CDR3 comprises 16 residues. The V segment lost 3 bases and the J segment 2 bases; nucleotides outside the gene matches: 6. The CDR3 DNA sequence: TGTGCCAGCTCACCTAGAGTGGGACAGGGGGCCTACGAGCAGTACTTC. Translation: CASSPRVGQGAYEQYF.

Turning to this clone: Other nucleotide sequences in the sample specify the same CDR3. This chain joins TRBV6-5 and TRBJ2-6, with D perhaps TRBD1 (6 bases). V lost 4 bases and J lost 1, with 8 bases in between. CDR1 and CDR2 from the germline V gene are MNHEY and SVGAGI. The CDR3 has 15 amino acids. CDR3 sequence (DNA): TGTGCCAGCAGTTTAACAGGGTCTGGGGCCAACGTCCTGACTTTC. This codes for CASSLTGSGANVLTF.

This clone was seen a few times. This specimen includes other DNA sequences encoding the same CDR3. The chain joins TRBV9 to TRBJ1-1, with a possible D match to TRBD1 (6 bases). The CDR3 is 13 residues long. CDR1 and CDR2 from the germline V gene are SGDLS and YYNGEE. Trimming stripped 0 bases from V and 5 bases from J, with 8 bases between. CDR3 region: CASSVEGGTEAFF. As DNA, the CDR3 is TGTGCCAGCAGCGTAGAGGGGGGGACTGAAGCTTTCTTT.

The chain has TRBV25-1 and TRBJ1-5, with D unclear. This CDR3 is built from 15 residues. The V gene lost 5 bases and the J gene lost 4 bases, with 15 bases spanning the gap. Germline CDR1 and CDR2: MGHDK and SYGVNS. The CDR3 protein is CASSYPLSGNQPQHF. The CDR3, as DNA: TGTGCCAGCAGTTATCCACTGTCGGGAAATCAGCCCCAGCATTTT.

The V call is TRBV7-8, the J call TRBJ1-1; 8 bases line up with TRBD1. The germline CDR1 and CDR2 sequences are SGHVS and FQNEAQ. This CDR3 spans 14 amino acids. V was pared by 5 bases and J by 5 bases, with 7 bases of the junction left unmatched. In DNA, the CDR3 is TGTGCCAGCAGCACGGACAGGGTTGGGACTGAAGCTTTCTTT. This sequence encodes CASSTDRVGTEAFF.

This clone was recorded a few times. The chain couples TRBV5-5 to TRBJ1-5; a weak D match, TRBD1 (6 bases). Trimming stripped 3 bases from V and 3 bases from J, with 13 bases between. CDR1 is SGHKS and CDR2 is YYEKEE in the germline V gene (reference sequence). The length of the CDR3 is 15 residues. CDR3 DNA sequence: TGTGCCAGCAGCTCCGGCGGACAGTTCAATCAGCCCCAGCATTTT. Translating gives CASSSGGQFNQPQHF.

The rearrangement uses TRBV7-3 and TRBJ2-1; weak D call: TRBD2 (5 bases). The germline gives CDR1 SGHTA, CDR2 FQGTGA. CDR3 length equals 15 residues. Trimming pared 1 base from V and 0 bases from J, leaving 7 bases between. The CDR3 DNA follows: TGTGCCAGCAGCTTAAGAGGGAGCTCCTACAATGAGCAGTTCTTC. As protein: CASSLRGSSYNEQFF.

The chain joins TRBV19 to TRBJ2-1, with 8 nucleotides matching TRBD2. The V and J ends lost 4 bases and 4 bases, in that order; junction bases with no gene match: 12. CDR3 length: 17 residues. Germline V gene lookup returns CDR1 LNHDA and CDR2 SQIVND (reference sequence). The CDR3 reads CASSTSGTSGGYNEQFF. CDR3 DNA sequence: TGTGCCAGTAGTACCTCCGGGACTAGTGGGGGATACAATGAGCAGTTCTTC.

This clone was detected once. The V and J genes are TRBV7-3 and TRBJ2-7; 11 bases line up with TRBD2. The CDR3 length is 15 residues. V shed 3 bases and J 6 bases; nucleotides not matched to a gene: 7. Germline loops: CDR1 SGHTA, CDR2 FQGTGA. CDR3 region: CASSFGLAGTGEQYF. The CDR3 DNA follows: TGTGCCAGCAGCTTTGGACTAGCGGGCACCGGCGAGCAGTACTTC. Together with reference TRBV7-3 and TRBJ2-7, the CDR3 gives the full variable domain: GAGVSQTPSNKVTEKGKYVELRCDPISGHTALYWYRQSLGQGPEFLIYFQGTGAADDSGLPNDRFFAVRPEGSVSTLKIQRTERGDSAVYLCASSFGLAGTGEQYFGPGTRLTVT.

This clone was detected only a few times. CDR3 in DNA: TGTGCCAGCAGCGCCAGGGGACTAGCGGGAGTGGGGGCACAGTACTTC. Translating gives CASSARGLAGVGAQYF. This chain links TRBV9 with TRBJ2-7, with 14 bases fitting TRBD2. J lost 10 bases, V lost 3 bases, and 12 bases had no gene match. The CDR3 loop spans 16 amino acids. Germline V gives CDR1 SGDLS, CDR2 YYNGEE.

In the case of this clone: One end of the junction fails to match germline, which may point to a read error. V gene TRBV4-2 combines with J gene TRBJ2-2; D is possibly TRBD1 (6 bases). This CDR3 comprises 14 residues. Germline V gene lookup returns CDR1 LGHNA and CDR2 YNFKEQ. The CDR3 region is CASSEETGTGELFF. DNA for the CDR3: TGTGCCAGCAGCGAAGAAACAGGGACCGGGGAGCTGTTTTTT.

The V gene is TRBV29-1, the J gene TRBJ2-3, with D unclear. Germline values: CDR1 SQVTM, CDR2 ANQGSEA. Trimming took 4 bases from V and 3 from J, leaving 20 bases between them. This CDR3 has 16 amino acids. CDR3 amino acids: CSVGLPGRRATDTQYF. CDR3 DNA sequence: TGCAGCGTTGGTCTTCCGGGTCGGCGCGCTACAGATACGCAGTATTTT.